The present TCR beta chain was sequenced within a study of OX40 agonist ivuxolimab in advanced cancers. At the level of the study: Patients took ivuxolimab, an agonistic anti-OX40 (CD134) antibody. General study points: Relative to CD4+, CD8+ T cells held more expanded clones on average. At 0.1 to 3.0 mg/kg, clonal expansion of CD4+ and CD8+ blood T cells had occurred by week 6.

Repertoires were generated with immunoSEQ multiplex PCR, while TCRdb's copy carries only in-frame clones and drops some. The sample has around 63,000 clones, 75% to 90% seen once; the top ten hold 11%. Germline assignment: CDR1 SGHAT and CDR2 FQNNGV. The CDR3 contains 14 residues. V was pared by 3 bases and J by 0 bases, with 9 bases between. Note on this clone: What it binds is unknown.

This receptor was taken from an adult with an advanced solid tumor such as melanoma, head and neck, liver or kidney cancer. This rearrangement joins TRBV11-2 to TRBJ2-7; no clear D. The sequenced sample was CD4+ or CD8+ T cells sorted from blood, obtained in a trial of the OX40 agonist ivuxolimab. The CDR3 is CASSFYESSYEQYF. The CDR3 region has the DNA TGTGCCAGCAGCTTTTACGAGAGCTCCTACGAGCAGTACTTC.